The 19 T cell receptor beta chains below come from one sample, sequenced in a study of blood T cell repertoires in COVID-19. Produced via immunoSEQ multiplex PCR; TCRdb's table is partial and in-frame only. The sample yields some 80,000 clones, 85% to 90% seen once. Sequencing used peripheral blood. These receptors were taken from a man aged 80 or over with active or convalescent COVID-19.

This clone came up a few times. CDR3 sequence: CSVGRQGAEKLFF. CDR3 nucleotides: TGCAGCGTTGGGAGACAGGGAGCAGAAAAACTGTTTTTT. The chain couples TRBV29-1 to TRBJ1-4; 7 bases are a match to TRBD1. The CDR3 length is 13 residues. Trimming at V came to 4 bases and at J to 8 bases, leaving 7 bases not matched to a gene. Germline CDR1 and CDR2: SQVTM and ANQGSEA.

The genes are TRBV19 and TRBJ2-2, with 8 positions matching TRBD1. V lost 6 bases, J lost 4 bases, and 10 bases stayed unmatched. The CDR3 is 16 residues long. Germline V gives CDR1 LNHDA, CDR2 SQIVND (reference sequence). The CDR3 reads CASSNPHTGGTGELFF. The CDR3 DNA reads as TGTGCCAGTAGCAACCCCCACACAGGGGGCACCGGGGAGCTGTTTTTT.

The V call is TRBV5-1, the J call TRBJ2-2; the match to TRBD2 covers 7 bases. CDR1 and CDR2 (germline): SGHRS, YFSETQ. CDR3 size: 17 residues. V shed 3 bases, J shed 5 bases, and the junction held 13 bases outside the gene matches. The CDR3 loop reads CASSSPLAGVRTGELFF. In DNA form, the CDR3 reads TGCGCCAGCAGCTCTCCCCTGGCGGGAGTCCGAACCGGGGAGCTGTTTTTT.

This clone has only a few counts. The chain uses TRBV6-2 or TRBV6-3 and TRBJ2-7, with D tentatively TRBD2 (6 bases). Germline CDR1 reads MNHEY; CDR2 reads SVGEGT. V was trimmed by 4 bases and J by 4 bases, leaving 14 bases between them. The CDR3 runs to 14 residues. DNA for the CDR3: TGTGCCAGCAGTTGTTGGGGGGTTGTATACGAGCAGTACGTC. Encoded protein: CASSCWGVVYEQYV.

The J gene is TRBJ2-1, the V gene TRBV24-1, with D unclear. This CDR3 spans 12 amino acids. The V gene's germline CDR1 is KGHDR and CDR2 SFDVKD. Trimming left V 4 bases short and J 7 bases short, with 7 bases between. CDR3 coding DNA: TGTGCCACCAGTGACCCTCGGAATGAGCAGTTCTTC. The encoded protein is CATSDPRNEQFF.

The chain joins TRBV24-1 to TRBJ2-3, with TRBD1 identical over 8 bases. The length of the CDR3 is 14 residues. V shed 4 bases, J shed 6 bases, and the junction held 5 bases outside the gene matches. CDR1 is KGHDR and CDR2 is SFDVKD in the germline V gene. The CDR3 loop reads CATSETGTGDTQYF. In DNA, the CDR3 is TGTGCCACCAGTGAAACCGGGACAGGCGATACGCAGTATTTT.

This clone showed up just once. This sequence joins TRBV10-2 and TRBJ1-6, with D possibly TRBD1 on 6 matching bases. The CDR3 has 14 amino acids. Trimming took 6 bases from V and 7 from J, leaving 13 bases between them. From germline, CDR1 is WSHSY and CDR2 SAAADI. The CDR3 is CASRSRGGNSPLHF. CDR3 DNA: TGCGCCAGCAGGTCCAGGGGCGGAAATTCACCCCTCCACTTT.

The CDR3 DNA reads as TGTGCCAGCAGTGAAGGGTTCCAGGAAAACACCATATATTTT. Amino acids: CASSEGFQENTIYF. V and J are TRBV2 and TRBJ1-3; no clear D gene. This CDR3 comprises 14 residues. The germline V gene has CDR1 SNHLY and CDR2 FYNNEI. V was shortened by 1 base and J by 6 bases, with 10 bases between the two germline ends.

This sequence joins TRBV6-4 and TRBJ2-3, with D perhaps matching TRBD1 (6 bases). V was clipped by 9 bases and J by 1 base, with 8 bases between them. Germline V lookup: CDR1 MRHNA, CDR2 SNTAGT. This CDR3 region has 12 residues. The CDR3 DNA sequence: TGTGCCAGGACAGGAGGCACAGATACGCAGTATTTT. This translates into CARTGGTDTQYF.

The chain combines TRBV5-1 with TRBJ2-5, with a tentative D call TRBD2 (6 bases). The CDR3 spans 13 residues. CDR1 is SGHRS and CDR2 is YFSETQ in the germline V gene. Deletions cut 4 bases from V and 4 bases from J, with 11 bases between. The chain's CDR3 is CASSVLARETQYF. The CDR3 bases are TGCGCCAGCAGCGTACTAGCCCGAGAGACCCAGTACTTC.

The rearrangement links TRBV11-1 to TRBJ1-5, with D perhaps matching TRBD1 (6 bases). Germline CDR1 and CDR2: SGHAT and FQDESV (reference sequence). The ends were cut back, 5 bases at V and 0 bases at J, with 8 bases in the middle. The CDR3 sequence is 14 residues long. CDR3 DNA: TGTGCCAGCAGCGCACAGGGTAGCAATCAGCCCCAGCATTTT. Translated: CASSAQGSNQPQHF.

The gene calls are TRBV2 and TRBJ2-1, with D possibly TRBD2 on 5 matching bases. The CDR3 contains 17 residues. Per germline, CDR1 SNHLY and CDR2 FYNNEI. V lost 2 bases and J 4 bases, leaving 18 bases between the germline ends. This chain's CDR3 is CASSETISGVGYNEQFF. CDR3 in DNA: TGTGCCAGCAGTGAAACGATAAGCGGCGTTGGGTACAATGAGCAGTTCTTC.

The genes are TRBV19 and TRBJ1-3, with D possibly matching TRBD1 (6 bases). Trimming took off 5 bases at V and 8 bases at J, with 19 bases between the two ends. Germline assignment: CDR1 LNHDA and CDR2 SQIVND (reference sequence). The CDR3 consists of 15 residues. The CDR3 spells CASSLQSGVGDTIYF. Written as DNA, the CDR3 is TGTGCCAGTAGTCTTCAATCAGGGGTCGGTGACACCATATATTTT.

V gene TRBV27 combines with J gene TRBJ1-1; D possibly corresponds to TRBD1 (5 bases). This CDR3 is built from 15 residues. With 2 bases removed from V and 1 base from J, the gap between germline ends came to 11 bases. CDR1 is MNHEY, CDR2 SMNVEV, per germline (reference sequence). In nucleotides, the CDR3 is TGTGCCAGCAGTTTAAGACGGACACCGAACACTGAAGCTTTCTTT. Amino acid sequence: CASSLRRTPNTEAFF.

This rearrangement joins TRBV11-3 to TRBJ2-1, with 9 nucleotides matching TRBD1. The CDR3 runs to 15 residues. J was trimmed by 3 bases and V by 3 bases; bases with no gene match: 3. Germline values: CDR1 SGHNT, CDR2 YENEEA. This chain's CDR3 is CASSFLTGGYNEQFF. The CDR3 DNA sequence: TGTGCCAGCAGCTTCCTGACAGGGGGCTACAATGAGCAGTTCTTC. Full variable domain (rest looked up from reference TRBV11-3 and TRBJ2-1): EAGVVQSPRYKIIEKKQPVAFWCNPISGHNTLYWYLQNLGQGPELLIRYENEEAVDDSQLPKDRFSAERLKGVDSTLKIQPAELGDSAVYLCASSFLTGGYNEQFFGPGTRLTVL.

The genes are TRBV28 and TRBJ2-5; D may be TRBD2 (7 bases). The germline gives CDR1 MDHEN, CDR2 SYDVKM. This CDR3 spans 14 amino acids. The ends were cut back, 5 bases at V and 9 bases at J, with 19 bases in the middle. CDR3 coding DNA: TGTGCCAGCAGTGGGGGGGGCCGGGGAAGACCCCAGTACTTC. Its protein product is CASSGGGRGRPQYF.

The rearrangement joins TRBV19 to TRBJ1-1; D may be TRBD1 (5 bases). Trimming stripped 3 bases from V and 10 bases from J, with 15 bases between. Germline V gives CDR1 LNHDA, CDR2 SQIVND (reference sequence). The CDR3 runs to 13 residues. CDR3 DNA sequence: TGTGCCAGTAGTATGACGAGGGAGGGACGAGCTTTCTTT. Residues: CASSMTREGRAFF.

V gene TRBV7-2 combines with J gene TRBJ1-1; D uncertain. CDR3 length: 14 residues. Germline V gene sequence: CDR1 SGHTA, CDR2 FQGNSA. Trimming pared 5 bases from V and 6 bases from J, leaving 16 bases between. The CDR3 sequence is CASSAATESAEAFF. CDR3 nucleotide sequence: TGTGCCAGCAGCGCCGCGACTGAGAGCGCTGAAGCTTTCTTT.

The chain couples TRBV9 to TRBJ1-2; D not resolved. Germline V lookup: CDR1 SGDLS, CDR2 YYNGEE. Trimming left V 0 bases short and J 0 bases short, with 9 bases between. This CDR3 has 15 residues. CDR3 nucleotide sequence: TGTGCCAGCAGCGTAGATCGGGGAACTAACTATGGCTACACCTTC. Its protein is CASSVDRGTNYGYTF.